These 18 T cell receptor beta chains were sequenced from one sample in a study of blood T cell repertoires in COVID-19. This table comes from immunoSEQ multiplex PCR, and its TCRdb copy is limited to in-frame clones, with some not included. This table holds approximately 28,000 clones, 87% found once. Sequences were obtained from peripheral blood. These receptors all come from a man aged 60-69 years with active COVID-19.

The genes are TRBV5-6 and TRBJ2-7; D is uncertain. The CDR3 totals 14 residues. CDR1 and CDR2 from the germline V gene are SGHDT and YYEEEE. The V and J ends lost 0 bases and 0 bases respectively, with 7 bases between them. The CDR3 coding sequence is TGTGCCAGCAGCTTGGCCTTAGTCTCCTACGAGCAGTACTTC. Protein product: CASSLALVSYEQYF.

In nucleotides, the CDR3 is TGTGCCAGCAGTGAATTGAGCTCTGGGGCCAACGTCCTGACTTTC. It yields the protein CASSELSSGANVLTF. The J gene is TRBJ2-6, the V gene TRBV6-1; no clear D. This CDR3 has 15 residues. Germline loops: CDR1 MNHNS, CDR2 SASEGT. V lost 2 bases, J lost 0 bases, and 5 bases lay in between.

This chain uses TRBV7-2 with TRBJ2-5; D possibly corresponds to TRBD2 (7 bases). The germline CDR1 and CDR2 sequences are SGHTA and FQGNSA. Trimming removed 7 bases from V and 2 bases from J, with 14 bases in between. The CDR3 covers 14 residues. The CDR3 region is CASIRGAPQETQYF. CDR3 bases: TGTGCCAGCATACGGGGGGCTCCTCAAGAGACCCAGTACTTC.

This sequence joins TRBV15 and TRBJ1-1; D is ambiguous. Trimming removed 3 bases from V and 6 bases from J, with 11 bases in between. The length of the CDR3 is 13 residues. Germline CDR1 LNHNV, CDR2 YYDKDF (reference sequence). Here the CDR3 DNA reads TGTGCCACCAGCAGCCAGGCGGAGGCTGAAGCTTTCTTT. Translating gives CATSSQAEAEAFF.

In its sample, this clone was seen once. CDR3 DNA: TGTGCCAGCAGCGTAGGTATCGAACAGGGCGCAGATACGCAGTATTTT. Its protein product is CASSVGIEQGADTQYF. V and J are TRBV9 and TRBJ2-3; perhaps TRBD1 as D (6 bases). The V end lost 0 bases, the J end lost 4 bases, and 15 bases lay between the germline ends. From germline, CDR1 is SGDLS and CDR2 YYNGEE. The CDR3 is made up of 16 amino acids.

This chain joins TRBV2 and TRBJ1-1, with D maybe TRBD1 (5 bases). Germline V lookup: CDR1 SNHLY, CDR2 FYNNEI. Trimming shortened V by 3 bases and J by 4 bases, and 12 bases separated the two germline ends. The CDR3 length is 14 residues. In DNA, the CDR3 is TGTGCCAGCAGTGACGGGGGGATAGGCACTGAAGCTTTCTTT. Its translation: CASSDGGIGTEAFF.

The CDR3 DNA is TGCGCCAGCAGTCGGACTAGCGTGGAGACCCAGTACTTC. Protein product: CASSRTSVETQYF. V and J are TRBV5-1 and TRBJ2-5; TRBD2 matches 9 bases. The CDR3 is made up of 13 amino acids. V trimming: 5 bases; J trimming: 5 bases; junction bases outside the gene matches: 4. From germline, CDR1 is SGHRS and CDR2 YFSETQ.

CDR3 loop: CASSFGGENNEQFF. The CDR3 DNA reads as TGTGCCAGCAGCTTTGGAGGGGAAAACAATGAGCAGTTCTTC. The chain joins TRBV7-9 to TRBJ2-1; tentatively, D is TRBD2 (6 bases). Germline values: CDR1 SEHNR, CDR2 FQNEAQ (reference sequence). This CDR3 has 14 amino acids. Trimming shortened V by 3 bases and J by 5 bases, and 11 bases separated the two germline ends. The full variable domain, with the rest looked up from reference TRBV7-9 and TRBJ2-1, is DTGVSQNPRHKITKRGQNVTFRCDPISEHNRLYWYRQTLGQGPEFLTYFQNEAQLEKSRLLSDRFSAERPKGSFSTLEIQRTEQGDSAMYLCASSFGGENNEQFFGPGTRLTVL.

This chain links TRBV7-9 with TRBJ2-7; tentative D call: TRBD2 (7 bases). Trimming cost V 5 bases and J 4 bases, with 21 bases left between them. The germline V gene has CDR1 SEHNR and CDR2 FQNEAQ (reference sequence). This CDR3 region has 16 residues. The CDR3 is CASSPRGRGRRYEQYF. Here the CDR3 DNA reads TGTGCCAGCAGCCCCCGAGGGCGGGGGCGCAGGTACGAGCAGTACTTC.

This chain uses TRBV25-1 with TRBJ1-4; D gene uncertain. In germline, CDR1 is MGHDK, CDR2 SYGVNS. CDR3 length: 14 residues. CDR3 sequence: CAKVRGSTNEKLFF. CDR3 nucleotides: TGTGCTAAAGTGAGAGGGTCGACTAATGAAAAACTGTTTTTT.

This clone occurred a few times. This chain joins TRBV7-2 and TRBJ2-7; weak D call: TRBD1 (5 bases). The V and J ends lost 6 bases and 0 bases respectively, with 15 bases between them. Germline V lookup: CDR1 SGHTA, CDR2 FQGNSA. The CDR3 has 15 amino acids. CDR3 nucleotides: TGTGCCAGCAGAGCCGACAGTACCTACTCCTACGAGCAGTACTTC. Encoded protein: CASRADSTYSYEQYF.

The genes are TRBV6-2 or TRBV6-3 and TRBJ2-4, with 11 bases matching TRBD1. Unmatched junction bases numbered 7, after V lost 6 bases and J lost 6 bases. Germline loops: CDR1 MNHEY, CDR2 SVGEGT. The CDR3 is made up of 15 amino acids. The CDR3 sequence: CASSTRTGGANIQYF. DNA for the CDR3: TGTGCCAGCAGCACTAGGACAGGGGGCGCAAACATTCAGTACTTC.

The chain recombines TRBV28 with TRBJ1-2; no definite D call. The CDR3 covers 14 residues. The V gene lost 1 base and the J gene lost 4 bases, with 10 bases spanning the gap. In germline, CDR1 is MDHEN, CDR2 SYDVKM. The CDR3 DNA follows: TGTGCCAGCAGTTTATTATCAGGCATCTATGGCTACACCTTC. The encoded protein is CASSLLSGIYGYTF.

This chain joins TRBV28 and TRBJ2-2, with 11 nucleotides matching TRBD2. V was clipped by 6 bases and J by 5 bases; unmatched bases: 11. The CDR3 spans 17 residues. CDR1 and CDR2 from the germline V gene are MDHEN and SYDVKM. The CDR3 spells CASRALLGTSGTGELFF. CDR3 bases: TGTGCCAGCAGGGCTTTACTTGGGACTAGCGGAACCGGGGAGCTGTTTTTT.

The genes are TRBV15 and TRBJ2-2; 7 bases agree with TRBD1. The germline V gene has CDR1 LNHNV and CDR2 YYDKDF (reference sequence). This CDR3 has 17 amino acids. Germline trimming cut 2 bases from V and 4 bases from J; bases unmatched to any gene: 10. CDR3 loop: CATSRSPVNRGTGELFF. The CDR3 nucleotides read TGTGCCACCAGCAGATCTCCCGTGAACAGGGGCACCGGGGAGCTGTTTTTT.

The CDR3: CASSQDSTDQETQYF. CDR3 sequence (DNA): TGTGCCAGCAGCCAAGATTCCACAGACCAAGAGACCCAGTACTTC. The V and J genes are TRBV3-1 (or the pseudogene TRBV3-2) and TRBJ2-5; D not certain. Germline V gene sequence: CDR1 LGHDT, CDR2 YNNKEL (reference sequence). Deletions cut 0 bases from V and 0 bases from J, with 8 bases between. The CDR3 spans 15 residues.

The chain employs TRBV9 and TRBJ1-1, with D maybe TRBD1 (6 bases). Germline V gene sequence: CDR1 SGDLS, CDR2 YYNGEE. The CDR3 is 15 residues long. Trimming took 0 bases from V and 0 from J, leaving 9 bases between them. The CDR3 protein is CASSVGDILNTEAFF. The CDR3 nucleotides are TGTGCCAGCAGCGTAGGGGACATCTTGAACACTGAAGCTTTCTTT.

The chain employs TRBV19 and TRBJ2-7, with 7 bases lining up with TRBD1. The germline gives CDR1 LNHDA, CDR2 SQIVND (reference sequence). CDR3 length: 12 amino acids. The ends lost 5 bases at V and 5 bases at J; junction bases unmatched: 3. CDR3 region: CASSGRGNEQYF. The DNA for the CDR3 is TGTGCCAGTAGTGGCAGGGGGAACGAGCAGTACTTC.